This TCR beta chain was recovered during a study of blood T cell repertoires in COVID-19. Overall study context: Spain, Italy and the United States supplied samples that represented acute and convalescent COVID-19.

Method: immunoSEQ multiplex PCR; TCRdb's copy keeps in-frame clones and lacks some. The sample has about 160,000 clones; roughly nine tenths are singletons. This clone came up a few times. This CDR3 region has 14 residues. After removal of 4 bases from V and 2 bases from J, the junction contained 5 bases not matched to a gene. CDR1 and CDR2 (germline): SGHRS, YFSETQ. This clonotype was sampled from a woman in her seventies with acute or convalescent COVID-19. Sequencing used peripheral blood. J is TRBJ2-5 and V is TRBV5-1; 7 bases line up with TRBD1. CDR3 DNA sequence: TGCGCCAGCAGCACGGGACAGCTTCAAGAGACCCAGTACTTC. Encoded protein: CASSTGQLQETQYF.